This T cell receptor (beta chain) emerged from a study of blood T cell repertoires in COVID-19. Study background: Samples of COVID-19 (acute and convalescent) were obtained from the United States, Italy and Spain. From T cells, B-cell-depleted T cells, or PBMCs came the material, which was cDNA or gDNA.

In germline, CDR1 is ENHRY, CDR2 SYGVKD. V was clipped by 0 bases and J by 5 bases, with 11 bases between them. The CDR3 length is 14 residues. Profiling relied on immunoSEQ multiplex PCR, and the TCRdb table lists in-frame clones only, not all of them. The sample carries about 330,000 clones, about 90% recorded once. Source material: PBMCs or T cells enriched from blood (not recorded which). This receptor was taken from a man under 40 who had recovered from COVID-19. The rearrangement uses TRBV10-3 and TRBJ2-7; TRBD2 is a possible D gene (7 bases). The CDR3: CAISESGGVHEQYF. The CDR3 DNA is TGTGCCATCAGTGAGTCAGGGGGGGTCCACGAGCAGTACTTC.